The entry that follows covers one T cell receptor beta chain sequence. This clonotype was recorded many times. The antigen this receptor binds is unknown. Per-nucleotide qualities are absent, and no much larger clonotype sits a single base away. This specimen comes from a study of T-cell reconstitution after alpha-beta-depleted transplantation in children (dated by TCRdb to about 2016). For the wider study: Using TCR repertoire profiling, the study followed T-cell immune reconstitution in a quantitative way in children after TCRalphabeta/CD19-depleted allogeneic hematopoietic cell transplantation.

Overall results and qualifications from the work: Hyperexpanded clone frequencies declined over subsequent months; after one year, T-cell counts and TCRbeta diversity were mostly attributed to newly produced T cells. In some patients, the high TCRbeta diversity seen at day 60 was put down to recipient T cells and intrathymic progenitors that had survived conditioning. Apparently early alphabetaT-cell count recovery about two months after transplant reportedly relied on only several hundred rapidly expanded clones derived from non-depleted graft cells.

The CDR3 runs 15 residues from the cysteine to the phenylalanine. Only the CDR3 region is kept as DNA, spanning 45 bases read in frame from base 1. CDR1 and CDR2, looked up from the germline V gene, are MNHNS and SASEGT. V loses 6 bases, J loses 2 bases, and the germline ends lie 17 bases apart. The sample's treatment or condition label, decoded: allogeneic hematopoietic cell transplantation with graft depleted of TCRalphabeta T cells and CD19 B cells. The transplant recipients were children given TCRalphabeta/CD19-depleted allogeneic hematopoietic cell grafts. The method was PCR. Sequencing was carried out with an Illumina HiSeq 2500. TCR libraries were prepared with molecular barcoding, using unique molecular identifiers to normalize TCRbeta repertoire quantification. TCRdb cleaned the public reads at Q25 with fastp, built clones with MiXCR and kept in-frame beta chains. Each CDR3 protein gets just one entry, which takes the most common genes and DNA from the rows behind it. The sample records roughly 200,000 distinct CDR3 sequences, roughly 10% of which are singletons. The ten largest clones take up over 25% of the sample.

This sample comprised PBMCs, obtained before TCRalphabeta/CD19-depleted stem cell transplant. The chain uses TRBV6-1 and TRBJ2-7; the D segment cannot be called with confidence. The receptor's source is a child younger than two with acute myeloid leukemia, due to receive a stem cell transplant. In nucleotide form, the sequence is TGTGCCAGCAGATTCATCTATCAACCCGCCTACGAGCAGTACTTC. Translated, this gives CASRFIYQPAYEQYF.